This is a list of T cell receptor beta chains from one sample in a study of sequential checkpoint blockade in melanoma. The repertoire was sequenced with immunoSEQ multiplex PCR; TCRdb's copy has only in-frame clones and lacks some. The sample holds fewer than 45,000 clones; just over 85% are singletons and the top ten take 10% to 15%. The starting material was CD8+ T cells sorted from blood (inferred from file names), obtained from a patient given nivolumab and ipilimumab in sequence. The source is a human donor with melanoma. Both conserved end residues are part of each CDR3. The order of the fields is J gene, D gene, clone size, V gene, CDR3 length, CDR3 protein. A D gene is named only where the DNA matches it firmly. Some rows have no size entry. The others give once, few or many, or a class for an expanded clone.

>TRBJ2-1|TRBD2|-|TRBV7-9|15
CASSPGVAGVDEQFF
>TRBJ2-3|TRBD2|-|TRBV5-4|18
CASSLRTSGRGAADTQYF
>TRBJ1-5|-|-|TRBV28|16
CASSSISGSSNQPQHF
>TRBJ1-5|-|once|TRBV6-5|14
CASRRGRGVQPQHF
>TRBJ1-2|TRBD1|-|TRBV5-1|14
CASSLADRDYGYTF
>TRBJ2-2|-|-|TRBV27|14
CASSLGLITGELFF
>TRBJ2-5|-|-|TRBV7-9|10
CASGGGTQYF
>TRBJ2-7|-|once|TRBV27|13
CASSTGSSYEQYF
>TRBJ2-4|TRBD1|-|TRBV19|15
CASSQYRDSENIQYF
>TRBJ1-2|-|-|TRBV9|15
CASSNPRVGRYGYTF
>TRBJ2-7|-|once|TRBV5-1|20
CASSSDTFIYTITSSYEQYF
>TRBJ2-1|-|-|TRBV27|13
CASSSGSYNEQFF
>TRBJ2-7|TRBD2|few|TRBV6-4|15
CASSDSPSGIYEQYF
>TRBJ2-1|-|-|TRBV5-4|14
CASEAGGSYNEQFF
>TRBJ2-2|-|once|TRBV5-1|13
CASSTSTGGELFF
>TRBJ2-1|TRBD2|-|TRBV9|15
CASSVGVTSVYEQFF
>TRBJ1-4|-|-|TRBV7-9|18
CASSLALVHTGSSEKLFF
>TRBJ2-5|TRBD2|-|TRBV2|15
CASRRLAGERETQYF
>TRBJ1-2|-|-|TRBV19|15
CASSIGDRSFYGYTF
>TRBJ1-1|TRBD1|-|TRBV2|13
CASTGQGAPEAFF
>TRBJ2-2|TRBD2|-|TRBV28|15
CASSLWNSGTGELFF
>TRBJ1-1|-|-|TRBV7-8|14
CASSLYGDHTEAFF
>TRBJ2-7|-|few|TRBV19|13
CASNVGVHYEQYF
>TRBJ2-1|-|-|TRBV27|12
CASTTTDNEQFF
>TRBJ2-2|-|-|TRBV10-2|16
CASLLGALGGAGELFF
>TRBJ2-7|-|once|TRBV4-1|16
CASSQLYGQKYYEQYF
>TRBJ2-1|-|-|TRBV27|13
CASRAVGTNEQFF
>TRBJ1-5|-|-|TRBV2|15
CASSEARTGGQPQHF
>TRBJ2-2|-|-|TRBV27|13
CASSSGLAGELFF
>TRBJ2-1|-|-|TRBV19|12
CASTTGSNEQFF
>TRBJ2-3|TRBD2|-|TRBV9|15
CTSSVGTSDTDTQYF
>TRBJ2-3|-|-|TRBV4-2|15
CASSLGVPSTDTQYF
>TRBJ2-1|-|-|TRBV27|14
CASSFAGPYNEQFF
>TRBJ1-3|-|-|TRBV5-1|14
CASSLAGDFYTIYF
>TRBJ1-4|-|once|TRBV6-5|15
CASSQTTGIYEKLFF
>TRBJ2-3|-|-|TRBV6-5|12
CASSYNMDTQYF
>TRBJ1-1|-|-|TRBV27|14
CASSLLDRNTEAFF
>TRBJ1-5|-|medium-sized|TRBV2|14
CASSELGGTQPQHF
>TRBJ2-7|TRBD1|-|TRBV30|14
CAWSAGTGDYEQYF
>TRBJ1-2|TRBD1|-|TRBV4-3|16
CASSQDRTTGGLGYTF
>TRBJ2-2|-|-|TRBV11-2|12
CASSLGRVELFF
>TRBJ2-3|TRBD2|-|TRBV7-8|15
CASSPQLAITDTQYF
>TRBJ1-2|TRBD1|-|TRBV4-3|16
CASSPGTGGESYGYTF
>TRBJ1-5|-|-|TRBV19|13
CASGTPDHQPQHF
>TRBJ2-7|-|-|TRBV9|14
CASSANRESYEQYF
>TRBJ2-7|TRBD2|-|TRBV27|15
CASRQLAGVQYEQYF
>TRBJ1-2|-|-|TRBV9|15
CASSVALGTNYGYTF